Detailed here is one T cell receptor (beta chain). Its target is unknown. This sample is drawn from a study of OX40 agonist ivuxolimab in advanced cancers. As for the study in general: With ivuxolimab, an agonistic anti-OX40 (CD134) antibody, patients were treated.

CDR3 size: 15 residues. Germline CDR1 and CDR2: SGHTA and FQGNSA. Trimming at V came to 5 bases and at J to 7 bases, leaving 8 bases not matched to a gene. Findings and limits, study-wide: Expanded clones tended on average to be more numerous among CD8+ T cells than CD4+. Normalized T-cell clonal expansion was also low in a subset of nonresponders.

Assay used: immunoSEQ multiplex PCR; TCRdb lists only in-frame clones, some missing. The data hold about 100,000 clones, with approximately 91% observed a single time. The receptor was derived from an adult with an advanced solid tumor such as melanoma, head and neck, liver or kidney cancer. This material consisted of CD4+ or CD8+ T cells sorted from blood, taken in a trial of the OX40 agonist ivuxolimab. The chain is built from TRBV7-2 and TRBJ2-5; 12 positions match TRBD2. CDR3 protein: CASSPRLAGAMTQYF. The CDR3 DNA is TGTGCCAGCAGCCCCCGACTAGCGGGGGCTATGACCCAGTACTTC.